The next 30 T cell receptor beta chains were all read from a single sample in a study of Graves' ophthalmopathy and Graves' hyperthyroidism. The authors amplified TCR beta CDR3 regions from RNA transcripts. In the first round, RT-PCR was carried out with HTBI primers, and a multiplex PCR formed the second round. One entry per CDR3 protein results from TCRdb running MiXCR on the multiplex PCR reads. Of more than 300,000 distinct CDR3 sequences in the sample, 15% to 19% were seen once. Sequences were obtained from peripheral blood. Receptors originate from a woman under 30 with stable Graves' hyperthyroidism.

The rearrangement links TRBV15 to TRBJ2-7, with unresolved D. V was trimmed by 1 base and J by 3 bases, leaving 13 bases between them. The V gene's germline CDR1 is LNHNV and CDR2 YYDKDF (reference sequence). The CDR3 sequence is 15 residues long. As DNA, the CDR3 is TGTGCCACCAGCAGAGCGGTCAGGAAAGGCTACGAGCAGTACTTC. It codes for CATSRAVRKGYEQYF.

A note on this clonotype: One base away lies a much larger clone, so this may be a sequencing read error. The J gene is TRBJ2-7, the V gene TRBV12-3 or TRBV12-4; a weak D match, TRBD1 (6 bases). The CDR3 spans 14 residues. This CDR3 reads CASSVLQGDYELYF. Here the CDR3 DNA reads TGTGCCAGCAGTGTACTACAGGGAGACTACGAGCTGTACTTC.

This clonotype was seen repeatedly, ten times or more. The chain carries TRBV20-1 and TRBJ1-3; D may be TRBD1 (5 bases). V gave up 6 bases and J gave up 4 bases, with 10 bases separating them. Per germline, CDR1 DFQATT and CDR2 SNEGSKA (reference sequence). CDR3 length: 12 residues. This chain's CDR3 is CSAGTGGNTIYF. CDR3 bases: TGCAGTGCAGGGACGGGCGGAAACACCATATATTTT.

This clonotype was found many times. The rearrangement joins TRBV7-2 to TRBJ1-2; possible D gene TRBD1, 5 bases. There are 15 residues in the CDR3. V was cut by 2 bases and J by 2 bases, with 12 bases left in between. Per the germline V gene, CDR1 is SGHTA and CDR2 is FQGNSA. As DNA, the CDR3 is TGTGCCAGCAGCTTATGGGGGATCGGGAACTATGGCTACACCTTC. Amino acid sequence: CASSLWGIGNYGYTF. Complete variable domain (other parts from reference TRBV7-2 and TRBJ1-2): GAGVSQSPSNKVTEKGKDVELRCDPISGHTALYWYRQSLGQGLEFLIYFQGNSAPDKSGLPSDRFSAERTGGSVSTLTIQRTQQEDSAVYLCASSLWGIGNYGYTFGSGTRLTVV.

Of note for this clonotype: A much larger clone differs from this one at a single base, so this may be a read error. The genes are TRBV29-1 and TRBJ2-5; possible D gene TRBD2, 6 bases. The CDR3 extends over 13 amino acids. Germline CDR1 SQVTM, CDR2 ANQGSEA. CDR3 sequence: CSIDGGWGETQYF. The CDR3 nucleotides read TGCAGCATTGATGGGGGGTGGGGAGAGACCCAGTACTTC.

The chain couples TRBV4-3 to TRBJ2-7; no firm D call. The CDR3 runs to 16 residues. The germline CDR1 and CDR2 sequences are LGHNA and YSLEER. Deletions cut 0 bases from V and 1 base from J, with 13 bases between. The CDR3 DNA sequence: TGCGCCAGCAGCCAAGATGAGGCAGGTGCTTCCTACGAGCAGTACTTC. Its translation is CASSQDEAGASYEQYF.

Ten or more counts support this clonotype. The rearrangement uses TRBV10-3 and TRBJ1-1, with D maybe TRBD1 (6 bases). V lost 5 bases, J lost 1 base, and 14 bases lay in between. Germline values: CDR1 ENHRY, CDR2 SYGVKD. The CDR3 loop spans 15 amino acids. The CDR3 region has the DNA TGTGCCATCAGTAGGGAAACAGGGACGAACACTGAAGCTTTCTTT. It encodes CAISRETGTNTEAFF.

In this sample, this clonotype turned up many times. The V gene is TRBV24-1, the J gene TRBJ1-6; D not certain. The germline gives CDR1 KGHDR, CDR2 SFDVKD. Trimming shortened V by 5 bases and J by 7 bases, and 11 bases separated the two germline ends. CDR3 length: 14 residues. CDR3 protein: CATSAGMLNSPLHF. CDR3 nucleotides: TGTGCCACCAGTGCAGGAATGCTAAATTCACCCCTCCACTTT.

This clonotype occurred many times. V and J are TRBV27 and TRBJ1-5; tentative D call: TRBD1 (5 bases). The CDR3 is 13 amino acids. Trimming took off 5 bases at V and 4 bases at J, with 9 bases between the two ends. CDR1 is MNHEY, CDR2 SMNVEV, per germline (reference sequence). CDR3 in amino acids: CASSLTENQPQHF. The CDR3 region has the DNA TGTGCCAGCAGTCTGACAGAAAATCAGCCCCAGCATTTT.

This clonotype was seen at least ten times. V and J are TRBV19 and TRBJ1-1; possibly TRBD1 for D (5 bases). Looked up from germline, CDR1 is LNHDA and CDR2 is SQIVND (reference sequence). Between the trimmed V and J ends, which lost 5 bases and 7 bases, there was a span of 17 bases. CDR3 length: 14 amino acids. CDR3 residues: CASSYGRGLSEAFF. Here the CDR3 DNA reads TGTGCCAGTAGTTACGGACGGGGCCTCAGTGAAGCTTTCTTT.

This clonotype has a count of ten or more. The rearrangement joins TRBV6-5 to TRBJ1-1; a weak D match, TRBD1 (6 bases). This CDR3 is built from 13 residues. From germline, CDR1 is MNHEY and CDR2 SVGAGI. Trimming removed 8 bases at V and 2 bases at J, with 12 bases between. The CDR3 region is CASHREGNTEAFF. As DNA, the CDR3 is TGTGCCAGCCACAGGGAGGGTAACACTGAAGCTTTCTTT.

The V gene is TRBV11-2, the J gene TRBJ1-5; D gene ambiguous. The CDR3 runs 15 residues. The V gene lost 1 base and the J gene lost 3 bases, with 10 bases spanning the gap. Germline V gene lookup returns CDR1 SGHAT and CDR2 FQNNGV. CDR3 sequence reads: CASSLVPGPNQPQHF. The DNA for the CDR3 is TGTGCCAGCAGCTTAGTCCCGGGCCCCAATCAGCCCCAGCATTTT.

In its sample, this clonotype was seen many times. The genes are TRBV9 and TRBJ2-2; maybe TRBD2 (6 bases). The CDR3 extends over 15 amino acids. CDR1 SGDLS and CDR2 YYNGEE come from the germline V gene. V was shortened by 4 bases and J by 3 bases, with 13 bases between the two germline ends. CDR3 protein: CASSTRGDYTGELFF. The CDR3 bases are TGTGCCAGCAGCACTAGAGGGGACTACACCGGGGAGCTGTTTTTT.

This clonotype was seen at least ten times. Its ends do not fully match the called genes, so a read error is possible. This chain links TRBV5-1 with TRBJ2-7; 9 bases fit TRBD2. The CDR3 spans 16 residues. From germline, CDR1 is SGHRS and CDR2 YFSETQ. The CDR3 is CTRGRLADSNPYEQYF. Written as DNA, the CDR3 is TGCACCAGGGGGAGACTAGCGGACTCCAACCCCTACGAGCAGTACTTC.

Ten or more counts support this clonotype. This rearrangement joins TRBV13 to TRBJ2-5; TRBD1 agrees at 9 bases. With V trimmed by 3 bases and J by 5 bases, 7 bases remained unmatched. This CDR3 contains 15 residues. Germline assignment: CDR1 PRHDT and CDR2 FYEKMQ (reference sequence). CDR3 amino acids: CASSFGTGNGETQYF. In DNA, the CDR3 is TGTGCCAGCAGCTTCGGGACAGGGAATGGCGAGACCCAGTACTTC.

Many counts were recorded for this clonotype. The chain has TRBV20-1 and TRBJ2-5; D gene ambiguous. Germline CDR1 is DFQATT and CDR2 is SNEGSKA (reference sequence). The CDR3 is made up of 14 amino acids. Between the trimmed V and J ends, which lost 2 bases and 0 bases, there was a span of 10 bases. CDR3 in amino acids: CSARQNVYQETQYF. The CDR3 DNA is TGCAGTGCTAGACAGAATGTGTACCAAGAGACCCAGTACTTC.

This clonotype was seen repeatedly, ten times or more. The rearrangement links TRBV2 to TRBJ1-5, with TRBD1 matching over 7 bases. CDR3 length: 14 residues. J lost 1 base, V lost 7 bases, and 4 bases had no gene match. The germline V gene has CDR1 SNHLY and CDR2 FYNNEI. Here the CDR3 DNA reads TGTGCCAGCAAAGACAGGGACAGCAATCAGCCCCAGCATTTT. As protein: CASKDRDSNQPQHF.

A few counts support this clonotype. The chain links TRBV29-1 to TRBJ2-5, with D maybe TRBD1 (6 bases). V lost 0 bases and J lost 5, with 19 bases in between. The CDR3 is made up of 16 amino acids. Per germline, CDR1 SQVTM and CDR2 ANQGSEA. DNA of the CDR3: TGCAGCGTTGAAGATCTGACAGGTTTTATCAGGGAGACCCAGTACTTC. Its translation: CSVEDLTGFIRETQYF. Full variable domain (missing parts from reference TRBV29-1 and TRBJ2-5): SAVISQKPSRDICQRGTSLTIQCQVDSQVTMMFWYRQQPGQSLTLIATANQGSEATYESGFVIDKFPISRPNLTFSTLTVSNMSPEDSSIYLCSVEDLTGFIRETQYFGPGTRLLVL.

The rearrangement joins TRBV28 to TRBJ2-2; tentative D call: TRBD2 (6 bases). Per germline, CDR1 MDHEN and CDR2 SYDVKM. The CDR3 loop spans 14 amino acids. V dropped 6 bases and J dropped 7 bases, with 15 bases sitting between them. CDR3 sequence reads: CASSTFGEDGELFF. CDR3 DNA: TGTGCCAGCAGCACCTTTGGGGAGGACGGGGAGCTGTTTTTT.

This clonotype came up a few times. J is TRBJ2-2 and V is TRBV12-3 or TRBV12-4, with 9 bases identical to TRBD1. CDR3 size: 18 residues. Trimming at V came to 6 bases and at J to 1 base, leaving 12 bases not matched to a gene. The CDR3 is CASRPAGTGTLNTGELFF. CDR3 bases: TGTGCCAGCAGGCCCGCCGGGACAGGGACCTTGAACACCGGGGAGCTGTTTTTT.

This clonotype was observed a handful of times. The chain carries TRBV7-9 and TRBJ1-1, with a tentative D call TRBD1 (5 bases). CDR1 and CDR2 from the germline V gene are SEHNR and FQNEAQ (reference sequence). The V end was cut by 5 bases, the J end by 5 bases, with 24 bases between. CDR3 length: 17 residues. CDR3 amino acids: CASSPSGGGFGRTEAFF. The DNA for the CDR3 is TGTGCCAGCAGCCCGAGTGGGGGAGGCTTTGGGAGGACTGAAGCTTTCTTT.

This chain uses TRBV6-5 with TRBJ1-2, with 7 positions matching TRBD1. Germline assignment: CDR1 MNHEY and CDR2 SVGAGI. The CDR3 extends over 15 amino acids. The J segment lost 6 bases and the V segment lost 6 bases, leaving 13 bases of the junction unmatched. The CDR3 bases are TGTGCCAGCAGCTTCCTCCCGACAGGGTGGGATGGCTACACCTTC. Its translation is CASSFLPTGWDGYTF.

In its sample, this clonotype was seen many times. This chain connects TRBV19 to TRBJ1-6; a possible D gene is TRBD1 (5 bases). The CDR3 runs 13 residues. Trimming removed 7 bases from V and 5 bases from J, with 9 bases in between. Per germline, CDR1 LNHDA and CDR2 SQIVND (reference sequence). CDR3 nucleotide sequence: TGTGCCAGTACCAGGGAAAATAATTCACCCCTCCACTTT. This codes for CASTRENNSPLHF.

This clonotype has at least ten counts. The rearrangement joins TRBV28 to TRBJ2-3; perhaps D is TRBD1 or TRBD2 (5 bases each). V lost 7 bases to trimming and J lost 6 bases, with 20 bases between them. This CDR3 is 15 amino acids long. Germline values: CDR1 MDHEN, CDR2 SYDVKM. The CDR3 coding sequence is TGTGCCAGCATCGGGGCGGCTAGGAACGCGGATACGCAGTATTTT. Translating gives CASIGAARNADTQYF.

This clonotype occurred a few times. The germline gene is not matched at one end of the junction; a read error may be the cause. CDR3 protein: CATSDLQGTQYF. CDR3 sequence (DNA): TGTGCCACCAGTGATTTGCAAGGGACCCAGTACTTC. This sequence joins TRBV24-1 and TRBJ2-5; D gene unclear. The CDR3 has 12 amino acids. Germline V gene lookup returns CDR1 KGHDR and CDR2 SFDVKD.

This clonotype has a count of ten or more. The chain links TRBV15 to TRBJ2-2; D unresolved. The germline V gene has CDR1 LNHNV and CDR2 YYDKDF (reference sequence). CDR3 length: 14 residues. V dropped 1 base and J dropped 1 base, with 4 bases sitting between them. The CDR3 DNA sequence: TGTGCCACCAGCAGAGGAATGAACACCGGGGAGCTGTTTTTT. As protein: CATSRGMNTGELFF. The variable domain in full, completed from reference TRBV15 and TRBJ2-2, reads DAMVIQNPRYQVTQFGKPVTLSCSQTLNHNVMYWYQQKSSQAPKLLFHYYDKDFNNEADTPDNFQSRRPNTSFCFLDIRSPGLGDTAMYLCATSRGMNTGELFFGEGSRLTVL.

This clonotype was counted many times. V is TRBV9 and J is TRBJ2-5; 11 nucleotides match TRBD2. Unmatched junction bases numbered 8, after V lost 0 bases and J lost 7 bases. The CDR3 loop spans 16 amino acids. CDR1 and CDR2 (germline): SGDLS, YYNGEE. The CDR3: CASSVGISGGAGTQYF. The CDR3 DNA follows: TGTGCCAGCAGCGTAGGCATTAGCGGGGGGGCTGGGACCCAGTACTTC.

The table lists this clonotype with a few counts. The genes are TRBV2 and TRBJ2-5; 10 bases line up with TRBD1. Germline-derived CDR1 and CDR2 are SNHLY and FYNNEI. This CDR3 is built from 15 residues. V shed 6 bases and J 2 bases; nucleotides not matched to a gene: 6. CDR3 region: CASSQDRGLQETQYF. CDR3 sequence (DNA): TGTGCCAGCAGCCAAGACAGGGGGCTACAAGAGACCCAGTACTTC. Looking up the rest from reference TRBV2 and TRBJ2-5 gives the full variable domain: EPEVTQTPSHQVTQMGQEVILRCVPISNHLYFYWYRQILGQKVEFLVSFYNNEISEKSEIFDDQFSVERPDGSNFTLKIRSTKLEDSAMYFCASSQDRGLQETQYFGPGTRLLVL.

The gene calls are TRBV12-3 or TRBV12-4 and TRBJ2-7, with TRBD1 matching over 7 bases. V dropped 2 bases and J dropped 0; count of bases not matched to a gene: 4. This CDR3 has 15 amino acids. CDR3 in amino acids: CASSLWAGGSYEQYF. The DNA of the CDR3 is TGTGCCAGCAGTTTATGGGCAGGGGGCTCCTACGAGCAGTACTTC.

This chain joins TRBV5-1 and TRBJ2-7, with 9 nucleotides matching TRBD1. CDR1 SGHRS and CDR2 YFSETQ come from the germline V gene. After removal of 2 bases from V and 6 bases from J, the junction contained 12 bases not matched to a gene. This CDR3 region has 16 residues. CDR3 loop: CASSFGTGQGIGEQYF. CDR3 DNA: TGCGCCAGCAGCTTTGGTACGGGACAGGGAATCGGCGAGCAGTACTTC.